These 4 T cell receptor beta chains originate from one sample sequenced in a study of blood T cell repertoires in COVID-19 (dated by TCRdb to 2018 to 2020). Library generation was performed with the immunoSEQ multiplex PCR assay. TCRdb carries this immuneACCESS record with in-frame sequences only. Its versions omit some clonotypes, under half of them owing to an unresolved V gene in the studies checked, with the rest unexplained. Counted in this sample were approximately 65,000 clones; roughly nine tenths of them appeared once. Of the sample, around 5% falls within the top ten clones. The sample comprised peripheral blood. Receptor source: a woman aged 50 to 60 with active COVID-19.

This clone was seen only a few times. The V call is TRBV4-1, the J call TRBJ2-1, with TRBD2 matching over 12 bases. Per germline, CDR1 MGHRA and CDR2 YSYEKL. The ends lost 2 bases at V and 8 bases at J; junction bases unmatched: 19. The CDR3 runs 20 residues. CDR3 DNA: TGCGCCAGCAGCCAATCCATACTAGCGGGAGGCTACTACTACGAGGATGAGCAGTTCTTC. Translation: CASSQSILAGGYYYEDEQFF.

The V and J genes are TRBV10-2 and TRBJ2-3, with 8 bases that match TRBD2. The CDR3 spans 16 residues. With 0 bases clipped from V and 0 bases from J, the junction kept 2 bases outside the gene matches. CDR1 is WSHSY, CDR2 SAAADI, per germline. The CDR3, as DNA: TGCGCCAGCAGTGAGTCACTAGCGGCTAGCACAGATACGCAGTATTTT. It translates to CASSESLAASTDTQYF.

This chain links TRBV6-6 with TRBJ2-5; TRBD2 is a possible D gene (5 bases). V was shortened by 6 bases and J by 7 bases, with 18 bases between the two germline ends. CDR3 length: 14 residues. Germline V gives CDR1 MNHNY, CDR2 SVGAGI (reference sequence). This CDR3 reads CASSYPGVHVTQYF. Written as DNA, the CDR3 is TGTGCCAGCAGCTACCCCGGGGTGCATGTGACCCAGTACTTC.

V usage is TRBV25-1 and J usage is TRBJ2-5; 9 bases are a match to TRBD2. Germline assignment: CDR1 MGHDK and CDR2 SYGVNS. The CDR3 length is 15 residues. V shed 2 bases and J 4 bases; nucleotides not matched to a gene: 5. The CDR3 bases are TGTGCCAGCAGTGAAGGGGGTAGCGGGAGAGAGACCCAGTACTTC. Protein product: CASSEGGSGRETQYF.